This T cell receptor (beta chain) is drawn from a study of shared clonotypes between healthy human individuals. Study-level information: Plates per donor: three CD4 naive, three CD4 memory, two CD8 naive, one CD8 memory.

Notes on the study in general: Despite large depth, rarefaction showed incomplete sorted-subset sequencing.

Measured with immunoSEQ multiplex PCR; TCRdb has only the in-frame clones, and not every one. The sample lists under 600,000 clones, approximately 95% seen once, with approximately 0.06% in the top ten. The CDR3 has 15 residues. V lost 3 bases, J lost 1 base, and 11 bases lay in between. Germline V gene data show CDR1 as SGHTA and CDR2 as FQGTGA. As to this clone: Its antigen remains unknown.

The material sequenced was naive CD4+ T cells sorted from blood. Subset: CD45RA+ positively selected. This chain joins TRBV7-3 and TRBJ2-3; TRBD2 might be the D (6 bases). The receptor's source is a woman in her twenties or thirties in good health. The chain's CDR3 is CASSFSGGGTDTQYF. DNA for the CDR3: TGTGCCAGCAGCTTTAGCGGCGGTGGCACAGATACGCAGTATTTT.